Below, 30 T cell receptor beta chains from the same sample are listed, as sequenced in a study of neurological immune-mediated disorders. Using its own MiXCR run on the 5' RACE reads, TCRdb lists one record per CDR3 protein. The sample contains roughly 52,000 distinct CDR3 sequences, about 4.1% of which appear only once. The sequenced material came from PBMCs. The receptors originated from a man aged 55 to 69 with multiple sclerosis.

This clonotype was counted many times. The chain has TRBV12-3 or TRBV12-4 and TRBJ2-1; 7 bases match TRBD1. Unmatched junction bases numbered 4, after V lost 4 bases and J lost 7 bases. There are 13 residues in the CDR3. The CDR3 DNA reads as TGTGCCAGCAGTTCGGGACAGTCAAATGAGCAGTTCTTC. Amino acid sequence: CASSSGQSNEQFF.

This clonotype has ten or more counts. The J gene is TRBJ1-5, the V gene TRBV28, with 8 bases lining up with TRBD1. V was clipped by 4 bases and J by 9 bases; unmatched bases: 11. CDR1 is MDHEN and CDR2 is SYDVKM in the germline V gene. The CDR3 loop spans 15 amino acids. The CDR3 region is CASSYSQGAPGPQHF. Written as DNA, the CDR3 is TGTGCCAGCAGTTATTCGCAGGGGGCTCCAGGGCCCCAGCATTTT.

This clonotype was detected many times. A junction end diverges from the germline sequence, so it may reflect a read error. The rearrangement uses TRBV27 and TRBJ2-3; no clear D gene. CDR1 is MNHEY, CDR2 SMNVEV, per germline (reference sequence). CDR3 length equals 11 residues. CDR3 region: CATSSIDTQYF. The DNA for the CDR3 is TGTGCCACCAGTTCTATAGATACGCAGTATTTT.

This clonotype was seen at least ten times. J is TRBJ2-7 and V is TRBV5-1; TRBD2 matches at 13 bases. This CDR3 has 15 amino acids. Germline loops: CDR1 SGHRS, CDR2 YFSETQ. The V and J ends lost 3 bases and 3 bases, in that order; junction bases with no gene match: 3. CDR3 nucleotide sequence: TGCGCCAGCAGCTGGAGGACTAGCGGGGGCTACGAGCAGTACTTC. Its translation: CASSWRTSGGYEQYF.

This clonotype has ten or more counts. The V call is TRBV29-1, the J call TRBJ2-1; 8 nucleotides align to TRBD2. Trimming took 3 bases from V and 7 from J; bases not matched to a gene: 8. This CDR3 contains 14 residues. The germline V gene has CDR1 SQVTM and CDR2 ANQGSEA. The CDR3 DNA sequence: TGCAGCGTTGATGAGGGCGGGGGGTCTAATGAGCAGTTCTTC. This gives the protein CSVDEGGGSNEQFF.

This clonotype was seen at least ten times. This chain links TRBV20-1 with TRBJ2-1, with unresolved D. Trimming stripped 3 bases from V and 4 bases from J, with 13 bases between. Germline V gives CDR1 DFQATT, CDR2 SNEGSKA (reference sequence). The CDR3 covers 14 residues. Here the CDR3 DNA reads TGCAGTGCTAGCGACACCGATACTTACAATGAGCAGTTCTTC. Its translation is CSASDTDTYNEQFF.

This clonotype was seen repeatedly, ten times or more. V is TRBV5-1 and J is TRBJ1-1; D is unclear. This CDR3 has 17 amino acids. CDR1 and CDR2 (germline): SGHRS, YFSETQ. Trimming stripped 0 bases from V and 0 bases from J, with 15 bases between. The chain's CDR3 is CASSLGAGPPLNTEAFF. The CDR3 region has the DNA TGCGCCAGCAGCTTGGGGGCCGGTCCCCCCCTGAACACTGAAGCTTTCTTT.

For this clonotype: A read error may be the cause here, since a much bigger clone is one base away. The chain uses TRBV12-3 or TRBV12-4 and TRBJ2-5, with 9 bases fitting TRBD2. V was clipped by 7 bases and J by 5 bases; unmatched bases: 11. The CDR3 loop spans 15 amino acids. CDR3 DNA: TGTGCCAGCAAGGAGGCGGGGGGGCGAATGGAGACCCAGTACTTC. Its protein product is CASKEAGGRMETQYF.

This clonotype has a count of ten or more. V gene TRBV20-1 combines with J gene TRBJ2-5, with a weak D call TRBD2 (6 bases). Germline V gene data show CDR1 as DFQATT and CDR2 as SNEGSKA (reference sequence). V lost 7 bases and J 5 bases, leaving 26 bases between the germline ends. There are 16 residues in the CDR3. This CDR3 reads CSVIGGTTSSGETQYF. In DNA, the CDR3 is TGCAGTGTCATTGGGGGGACGACCTCTTCGGGGGAGACCCAGTACTTC.

This clonotype was picked up many times. The gene calls are TRBV5-1 and TRBJ1-1; 10 nucleotides match TRBD1. The CDR3 sequence is 16 residues long. J gave up 4 bases and V 5 bases, and 11 bases lay outside the gene matches. The V gene's germline CDR1 is SGHRS and CDR2 YFSETQ. The CDR3 DNA sequence: TGCGCCAGCAGTCCCGGGACAGGGGTGGTACTCACTGAAGCTTTCTTT. It yields the protein CASSPGTGVVLTEAFF.

The chain has TRBV5-1 and TRBJ1-4, with a possible D match to TRBD1 (5 bases). CDR1 is SGHRS and CDR2 is YFSETQ in the germline V gene. V lost 4 bases and J 8 bases, leaving 9 bases between the germline ends. The CDR3 length is 12 residues. The CDR3: CASSRWGEKLFF. The CDR3 DNA reads TGCGCCAGCAGCCGATGGGGCGAAAAACTGTTTTTT.

This clonotype was seen ten or more times. The V gene is TRBV20-1, the J gene TRBJ1-5; TRBD1 matches 9 bases. The V segment lost 6 bases and the J segment 0 bases; nucleotides outside the gene matches: 9. Germline CDR1 is DFQATT and CDR2 is SNEGSKA (reference sequence). This CDR3 region has 16 residues. This CDR3 is CSATMTGGYSNQPQHF. The DNA for the CDR3 is TGCAGTGCAACGATGACAGGGGGATATAGCAATCAGCCCCAGCATTTT.

In this sample, this clonotype turned up many times. V gene TRBV5-1 combines with J gene TRBJ1-5; D is undetermined. CDR3 length: 15 amino acids. In germline, CDR1 is SGHRS, CDR2 YFSETQ. V was pared by 2 bases and J by 4 bases, with 13 bases between. The CDR3 DNA is TGCGCCAGCAGCTTCCTAGGAGGAAGTAATCAGCCCCAGCATTTT. This gives the protein CASSFLGGSNQPQHF.

This chain uses TRBV7-9 with TRBJ1-1; the match to TRBD1 covers 9 bases. V lost 4 bases, J lost 3 bases, and 6 bases stayed unmatched. Germline V CDR1 and CDR2: SEHNR, FQNEAQ (reference sequence). There are 15 residues in the CDR3. The CDR3 is CASSSRTGVDTEAFF. Here the CDR3 DNA reads TGTGCCAGCAGCTCCCGGACAGGGGTGGACACTGAAGCTTTCTTT.

The chain links TRBV4-2 to TRBJ2-7, with TRBD2 as a possible D gene (6 bases). The germline V and J ends were trimmed by 1 base and 2 bases, with 12 bases remaining between them. From germline, CDR1 is LGHNA and CDR2 YNFKEQ. This CDR3 is built from 15 residues. CDR3 protein: CASSQGGTAAYEQYF. CDR3 nucleotides: TGTGCCAGCAGCCAAGGGGGGACTGCCGCCTACGAGCAGTACTTC.

This clonotype came up a few times. A much more abundant neighbour one base away suggests this may be a read error. The chain is built from TRBV25-1 and TRBJ2-3, with no clear D. The CDR3 is 12 amino acids. From germline, CDR1 is MGHDK and CDR2 SYGVNS. The CDR3 DNA reads as TGTGACACGTCTTCAGGTACAGATACGCAGTATTTT. Translation gives CDTSSGTDTQYF.

In this sample, this clonotype turned up many times. The rearrangement uses TRBV20-1 and TRBJ1-2; D is unclear. V shed 0 bases and J shed 9 bases, with 14 bases lying between them. Germline CDR1 reads DFQATT; CDR2 reads SNEGSKA (reference sequence). CDR3 length: 13 amino acids. The CDR3 is CSARDQRSWSYTF. The CDR3 DNA follows: TGCAGTGCTAGAGATCAGCGGTCGTGGAGCTACACCTTC.

This clonotype was detected many times. J is TRBJ2-1 and V is TRBV18; perhaps TRBD2 as D (6 bases). This CDR3 spans 14 amino acids. The V gene lost 5 bases and the J gene lost 9 bases, with 17 bases spanning the gap. Germline CDR1 and CDR2: KGHSH and LQKENI. The CDR3 loop is CASSGDSRIGEQFF. In nucleotides, the CDR3 is TGTGCCAGCTCAGGGGACTCCAGGATCGGTGAGCAGTTCTTC.

This clonotype was recorded at least ten times. The chain carries TRBV6-5 and TRBJ1-2; maybe TRBD1 (6 bases). The CDR3 runs to 15 residues. V was clipped by 6 bases and J by 6 bases, with 20 bases between them. Germline CDR1 is MNHEY and CDR2 is SVGAGI. The chain's CDR3 is CASRLPGGRGDGYTF. The CDR3 DNA reads as TGTGCCAGCAGACTACCCGGGGGCCGAGGGGATGGCTACACCTTC.

There are many counts of this clonotype. This chain joins TRBV19 and TRBJ2-2; either TRBD1 or TRBD2 may supply D (6 bases each). Trimming left V 3 bases short and J 9 bases short, with 14 bases between. There are 14 residues in the CDR3. Germline V gene sequence: CDR1 LNHDA, CDR2 SQIVND (reference sequence). The CDR3 is CASSISSGAWELFF. The CDR3 nucleotides read TGTGCCAGTAGTATTAGCTCGGGGGCCTGGGAGCTGTTTTTT.

This clonotype appeared a few times. The rearrangement uses TRBV20-1 and TRBJ2-5; TRBD2 is a possible D gene (6 bases). This CDR3 comprises 14 residues. The germline V gene encodes CDR1 DFQATT and CDR2 SNEGSKA (reference sequence). The CDR3 here is CSLKAGWDQETQYF. The CDR3 DNA follows: TGCAGCCTCAAGGCGGGGTGGGACCAAGAGACCCAGTACTTC.

This clonotype was recorded many times. CDR3 in amino acids: CSAFRTGYTGELFF. As DNA, the CDR3 is TGCAGTGCTTTTCGGACAGGGTATACCGGGGAGCTGTTTTTT. V and J are TRBV20-1 and TRBJ2-2; 8 bases line up with TRBD1. With V trimmed by 5 bases and J by 5 bases, 7 bases remained unmatched. The germline V gene encodes CDR1 DFQATT and CDR2 SNEGSKA (reference sequence). The CDR3 covers 14 residues.

This clonotype was counted ten times or more. The rearrangement joins TRBV6-5 to TRBJ2-7, with 7 bases fitting TRBD1. V lost 4 bases to trimming and J lost 3 bases; unmatched junction nucleotides: 9. The CDR3 sequence is 15 residues long. Germline CDR1 is MNHEY and CDR2 is SVGAGI. The CDR3 DNA reads TGTGCCAGCAGTTCTGGACAGGCGTACTTCTACGAGCAGTACTTC. It encodes CASSSGQAYFYEQYF.

This clonotype was detected ten times or more. This sequence joins TRBV20-1 and TRBJ2-7; 7 bases match TRBD2. The V gene's germline CDR1 is DFQATT and CDR2 SNEGSKA (reference sequence). This CDR3 contains 12 residues. V gave up 5 bases and J gave up 3 bases; unmatched junction bases: 4. The CDR3 nucleotides are TGCAGTGCTCCGGGCGGGGGCTACGAGCAGTACTTC. Amino acids: CSAPGGGYEQYF.

This clonotype has at least ten counts. The V call is TRBV24-1, the J call TRBJ2-1; TRBD2 matches at 8 bases. Germline loops: CDR1 KGHDR, CDR2 SFDVKD. The CDR3 is 15 residues long. Unmatched junction bases numbered 8, after V lost 5 bases and J lost 6 bases. CDR3 residues: CATSGGSGMGNEQFF. The CDR3 DNA follows: TGTGCCACCAGTGGTGGTAGCGGGATGGGCAATGAGCAGTTCTTC.

This clonotype has ten or more counts. This chain joins TRBV7-2 and TRBJ2-6; D might be TRBD2 (6 bases). This CDR3 comprises 18 residues. The V end was cut by 4 bases, the J end by 0 bases, with 16 bases between. Germline CDR1 SGHTA, CDR2 FQGNSA. The CDR3 DNA reads TGTGCCAGCAGCTACCGGGGTAGCGGTAGCTCTGGGGCCAACGTCCTGACTTTC. Amino acid sequence: CASSYRGSGSSGANVLTF.

This clonotype came up many times. In DNA, the CDR3 is TGCGCCAGCAGCCCTGGGCCAGGGGTGACTGAGCAGTTCTTC. It specifies CASSPGPGVTEQFF. The chain is built from TRBV5-1 and TRBJ2-1, with D possibly TRBD1 on 6 matching bases. Germline values: CDR1 SGHRS, CDR2 YFSETQ. This CDR3 has 14 residues. Trimming removed 4 bases at V and 9 bases at J, with 17 bases between.

This clonotype was seen ten or more times. This chain connects TRBV5-1 to TRBJ1-1; the D is unclear. This CDR3 contains 13 residues. The ends were cut back, 0 bases at V and 4 bases at J, with 7 bases in the middle. Germline V gives CDR1 SGHRS, CDR2 YFSETQ. Here the CDR3 reads CASSLGGSTEAFF. DNA for the CDR3: TGCGCCAGCAGCTTGGGTGGGTCCACTGAAGCTTTCTTT.

This clonotype was recorded many times. V and J are TRBV11-2 and TRBJ2-1, with 12 bases that match TRBD2. With 3 bases clipped from V and 6 bases from J, the junction kept 3 bases outside the gene matches. This CDR3 region has 15 residues. From germline, CDR1 is SGHAT and CDR2 FQNNGV. The DNA of the CDR3 is TGTGCCAGCAGCTTGGGACTAGCGGGTACCAATGAGCAGTTCTTC. Translation gives CASSLGLAGTNEQFF.

This clonotype was picked up many times. The junction and the germline gene differ at one end; a read error may be behind it. The chain links TRBV12-3 or TRBV12-4 to TRBJ2-4; the match to TRBD2 covers 7 bases. CDR3 length equals 16 residues. Here the CDR3 reads CASILSGTTDKNIQYF. In DNA, the CDR3 is TGTGCCAGCATTTTATCCGGGACTACCGACAAAAACATTCAGTACTTC.